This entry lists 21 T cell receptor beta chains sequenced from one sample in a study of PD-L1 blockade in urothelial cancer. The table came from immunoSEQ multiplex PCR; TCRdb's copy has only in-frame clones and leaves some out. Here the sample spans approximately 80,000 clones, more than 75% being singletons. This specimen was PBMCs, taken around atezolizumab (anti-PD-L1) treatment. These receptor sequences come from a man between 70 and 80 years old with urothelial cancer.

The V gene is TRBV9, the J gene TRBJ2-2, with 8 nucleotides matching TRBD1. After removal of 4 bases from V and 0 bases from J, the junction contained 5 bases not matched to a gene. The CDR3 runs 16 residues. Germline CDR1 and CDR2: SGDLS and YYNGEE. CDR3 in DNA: TGTGCCAGCAGCCTTAGGACAGGGACGAACACCGGGGAGCTGTTTTTT. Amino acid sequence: CASSLRTGTNTGELFF. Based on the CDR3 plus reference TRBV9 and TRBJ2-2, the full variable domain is DSGVTQTPKHLITATGQRVTLRCSPRSGDLSVYWYQQSLDQGLQFLIQYYNGEERAKGNILERFSAQQFPDLHSELNLSSLELGDSALYFCASSLRTGTNTGELFFGEGSRLTVL.

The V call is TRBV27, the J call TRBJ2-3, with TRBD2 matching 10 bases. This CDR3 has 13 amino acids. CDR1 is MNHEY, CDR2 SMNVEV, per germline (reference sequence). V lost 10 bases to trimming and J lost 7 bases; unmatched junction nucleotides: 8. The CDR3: CATKREGLNTQYF. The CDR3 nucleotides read TGTGCCACGAAGCGGGAGGGCCTAAATACGCAGTATTTT.

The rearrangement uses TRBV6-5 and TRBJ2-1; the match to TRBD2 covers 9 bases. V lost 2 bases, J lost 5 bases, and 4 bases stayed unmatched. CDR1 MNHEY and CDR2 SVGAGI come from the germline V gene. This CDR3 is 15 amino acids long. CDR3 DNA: TGTGCCAGCAGTTACCCGGCTAGCGGGGACAATGAGCAGTTCTTC. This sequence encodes CASSYPASGDNEQFF.

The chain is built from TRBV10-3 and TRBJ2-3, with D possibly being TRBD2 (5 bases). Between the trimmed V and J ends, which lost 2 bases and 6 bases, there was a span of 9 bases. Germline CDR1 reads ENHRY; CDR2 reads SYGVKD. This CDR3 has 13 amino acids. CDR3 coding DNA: TGTGCCATCAGTGAGGAGGGCCCGGATACGCAGTATTTT. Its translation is CAISEEGPDTQYF.

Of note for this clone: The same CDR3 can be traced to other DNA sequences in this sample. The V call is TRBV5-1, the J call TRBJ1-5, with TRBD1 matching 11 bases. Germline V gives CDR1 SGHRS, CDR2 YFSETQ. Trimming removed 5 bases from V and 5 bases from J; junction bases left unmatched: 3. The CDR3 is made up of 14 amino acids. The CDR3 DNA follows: TGCGCCAGCAGTTGGGGACAGGGGGATCAGCCCCAGCATTTT. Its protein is CASSWGQGDQPQHF.

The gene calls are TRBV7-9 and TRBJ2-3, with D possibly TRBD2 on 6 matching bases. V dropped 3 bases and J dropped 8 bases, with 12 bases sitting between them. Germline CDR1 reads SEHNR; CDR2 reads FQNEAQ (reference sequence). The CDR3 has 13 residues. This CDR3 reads CASSFTTAGTQYF. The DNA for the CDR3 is TGTGCCAGCAGCTTTACCACAGCGGGTACGCAGTATTTT.

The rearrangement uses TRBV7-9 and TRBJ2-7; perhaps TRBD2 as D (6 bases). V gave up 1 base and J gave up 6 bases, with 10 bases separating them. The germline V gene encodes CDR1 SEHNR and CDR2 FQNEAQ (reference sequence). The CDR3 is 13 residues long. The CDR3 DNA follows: TGTGCCAGCAGCTTAGGGGGGGAAGCCGAGCAGTACTTC. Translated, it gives CASSLGGEAEQYF.

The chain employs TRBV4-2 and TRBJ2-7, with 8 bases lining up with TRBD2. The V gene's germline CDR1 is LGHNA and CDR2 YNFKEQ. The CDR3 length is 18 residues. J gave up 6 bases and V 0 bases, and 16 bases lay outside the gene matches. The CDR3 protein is CASSQEYGNAGGAGEQYF. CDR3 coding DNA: TGTGCCAGCAGCCAAGAATATGGGAATGCCGGGGGGGCCGGCGAGCAGTACTTC.

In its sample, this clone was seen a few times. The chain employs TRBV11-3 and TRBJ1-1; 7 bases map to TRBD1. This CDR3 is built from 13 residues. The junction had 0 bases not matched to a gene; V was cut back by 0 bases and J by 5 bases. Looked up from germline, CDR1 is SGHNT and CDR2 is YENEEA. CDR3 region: CASSLDRGTEAFF. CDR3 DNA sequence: TGTGCCAGCAGCTTAGACAGGGGGACTGAAGCTTTCTTT.

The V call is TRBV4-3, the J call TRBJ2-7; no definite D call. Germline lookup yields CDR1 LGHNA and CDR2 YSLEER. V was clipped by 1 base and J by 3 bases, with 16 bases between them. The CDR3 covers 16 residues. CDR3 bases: TGCGCCAGCAGCCAAGCTTACACTATCCTTAACTACGAGCAGTACTTC. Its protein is CASSQAYTILNYEQYF.

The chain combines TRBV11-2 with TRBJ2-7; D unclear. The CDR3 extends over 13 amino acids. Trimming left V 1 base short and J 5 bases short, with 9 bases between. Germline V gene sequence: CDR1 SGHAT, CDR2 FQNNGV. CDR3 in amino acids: CASSLVRVDEQYF. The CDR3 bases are TGTGCCAGCAGCTTAGTCCGGGTCGACGAGCAGTACTTC.

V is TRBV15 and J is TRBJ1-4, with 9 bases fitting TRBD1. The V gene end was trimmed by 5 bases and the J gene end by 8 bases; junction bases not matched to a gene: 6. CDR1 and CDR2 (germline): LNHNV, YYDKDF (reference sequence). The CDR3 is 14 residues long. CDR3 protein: CATSLDRGREKLFF. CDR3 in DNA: TGTGCCACCAGCCTGGACAGGGGAAGGGAAAAACTGTTTTTT.

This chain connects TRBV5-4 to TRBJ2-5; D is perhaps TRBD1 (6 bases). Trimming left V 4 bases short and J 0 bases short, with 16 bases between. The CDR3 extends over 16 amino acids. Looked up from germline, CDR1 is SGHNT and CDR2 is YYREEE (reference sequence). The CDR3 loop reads CASSPTPGQHQETQYF. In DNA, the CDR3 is TGTGCCAGCAGCCCCACTCCGGGACAACACCAAGAGACCCAGTACTTC.

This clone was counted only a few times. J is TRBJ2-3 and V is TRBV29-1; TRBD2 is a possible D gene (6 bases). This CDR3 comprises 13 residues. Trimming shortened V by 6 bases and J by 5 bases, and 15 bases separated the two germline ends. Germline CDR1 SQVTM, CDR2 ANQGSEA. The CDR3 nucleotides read TGCAGCGTCAAAGTGGGGGGTGGAGATACGCAGTATTTT. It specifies CSVKVGGGDTQYF.

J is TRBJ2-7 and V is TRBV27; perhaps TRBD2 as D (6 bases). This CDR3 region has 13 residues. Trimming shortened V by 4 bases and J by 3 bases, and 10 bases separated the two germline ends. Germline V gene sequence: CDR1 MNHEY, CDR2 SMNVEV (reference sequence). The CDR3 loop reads CASSWYGGYEQYF. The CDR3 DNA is TGTGCCAGCAGTTGGTACGGGGGCTACGAGCAGTACTTC.

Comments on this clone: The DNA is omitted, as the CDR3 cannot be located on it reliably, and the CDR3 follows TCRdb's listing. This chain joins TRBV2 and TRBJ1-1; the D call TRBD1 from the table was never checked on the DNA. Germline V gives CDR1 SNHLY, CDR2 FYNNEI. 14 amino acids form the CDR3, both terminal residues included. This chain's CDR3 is CASILDRVRTEAFF.

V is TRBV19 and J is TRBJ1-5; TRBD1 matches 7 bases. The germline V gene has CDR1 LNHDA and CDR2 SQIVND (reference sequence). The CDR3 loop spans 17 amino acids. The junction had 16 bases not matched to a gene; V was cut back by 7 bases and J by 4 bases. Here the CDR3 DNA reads TGTGCCAGTAATAACCACCAGGGGGACACATTAAATCAGCCCCAGCATTTT. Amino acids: CASNNHQGDTLNQPQHF.

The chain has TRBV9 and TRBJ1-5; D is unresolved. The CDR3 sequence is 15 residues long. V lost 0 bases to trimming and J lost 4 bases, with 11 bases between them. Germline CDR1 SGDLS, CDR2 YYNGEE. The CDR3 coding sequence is TGTGCCAGCAGCGTAGGGCATGCTCAGAATCAGCCCCAGCATTTT. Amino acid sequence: CASSVGHAQNQPQHF.

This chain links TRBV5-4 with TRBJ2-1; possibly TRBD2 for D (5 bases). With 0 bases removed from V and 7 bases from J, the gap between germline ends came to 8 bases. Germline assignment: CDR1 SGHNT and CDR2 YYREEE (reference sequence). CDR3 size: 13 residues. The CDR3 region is CASSLARENEQFF. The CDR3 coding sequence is TGTGCCAGCAGCTTGGCGAGGGAGAATGAGCAGTTCTTC.

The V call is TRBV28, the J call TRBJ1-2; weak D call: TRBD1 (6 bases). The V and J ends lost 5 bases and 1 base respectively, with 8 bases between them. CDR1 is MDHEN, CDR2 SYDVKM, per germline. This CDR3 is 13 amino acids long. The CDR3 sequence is CASSEQGNYGYTF. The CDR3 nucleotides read TGTGCCAGCAGTGAACAGGGTAACTATGGCTACACCTTC.

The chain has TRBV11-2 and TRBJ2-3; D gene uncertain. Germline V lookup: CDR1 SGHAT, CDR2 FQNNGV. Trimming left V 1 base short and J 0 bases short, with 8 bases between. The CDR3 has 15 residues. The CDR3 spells CASSLGAPSTDTQYF. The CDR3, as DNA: TGTGCCAGCAGCTTAGGGGCCCCTAGCACAGATACGCAGTATTTT.